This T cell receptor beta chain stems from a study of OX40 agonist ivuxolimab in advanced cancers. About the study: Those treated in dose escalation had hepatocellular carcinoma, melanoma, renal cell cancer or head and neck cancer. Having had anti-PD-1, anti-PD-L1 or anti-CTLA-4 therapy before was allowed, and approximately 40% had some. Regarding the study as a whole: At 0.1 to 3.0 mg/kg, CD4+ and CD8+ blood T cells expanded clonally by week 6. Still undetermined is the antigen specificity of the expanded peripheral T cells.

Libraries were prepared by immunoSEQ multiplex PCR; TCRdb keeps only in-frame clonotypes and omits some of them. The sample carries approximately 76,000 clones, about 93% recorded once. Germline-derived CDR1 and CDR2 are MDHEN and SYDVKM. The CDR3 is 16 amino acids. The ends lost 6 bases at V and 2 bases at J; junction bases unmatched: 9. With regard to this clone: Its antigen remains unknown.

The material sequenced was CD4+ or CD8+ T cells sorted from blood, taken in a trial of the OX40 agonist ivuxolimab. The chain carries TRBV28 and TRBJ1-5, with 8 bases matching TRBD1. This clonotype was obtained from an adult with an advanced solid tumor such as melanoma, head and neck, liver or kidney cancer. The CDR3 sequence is CASSPLSGGGNQPQHF. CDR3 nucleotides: TGTGCCAGCAGCCCACTGTCAGGGGGCGGCAATCAGCCCCAGCATTTT.